The T cell receptor beta chain under discussion was sequenced for a study of cytomegalovirus exposure and HLA in healthy donors. Study-wide results and limits: Cytomegalovirus status was reportedly diagnosed by the classifier with high sensitivity and specificity.

The protocol was immunoSEQ multiplex PCR, while the TCRdb copy is restricted to in-frame clones and leaves out a portion. This sample yields about 160,000 clones, of which under 90% are seen a single time; around 10% belongs to the top ten. The V and J ends lost 4 bases and 0 bases respectively, with 10 bases between them. The CDR3 loop spans 15 amino acids. Germline V lookup: CDR1 MDHEN, CDR2 SYDVKM. These donors were members of the approximately 120-subject validation cohort, a group separate from the approximately 620-subject first cohort. Comments on this clone: The antigen remains undetermined.

Specimen: PBMCs. The TCR originated in a young woman in good health and CMV-seropositive. This chain joins TRBV28 and TRBJ1-5; D is possibly TRBD1 (5 bases). CDR3 nucleotide sequence: TGTGCCAGCAGTTCATCGGGGGTTAGCAATCAGCCCCAGCATTTT. This encodes CASSSSGVSNQPQHF. The full variable domain, its missing parts supplied by reference TRBV28 and TRBJ1-5, is DVKVTQSSRYLVKRTGEKVFLECVQDMDHENMFWYRQDPGLGLRLIYFSYDVKMKEKGDIPEGYSVSREKKERFSLILESASTNQTSMYLCASSSSGVSNQPQHFGDGTRLSIL.